The 30 T cell receptor beta chains given below trace back to one sample, sequenced in a study of OX40 agonist ivuxolimab in advanced cancers. Profiled with immunoSEQ multiplex PCR; TCRdb holds only in-frame clones, not every one. The data contain about 15,000 clones, about 81% of them singletons. This material consisted of CD4+ or CD8+ T cells sorted from blood, taken in a trial of the OX40 agonist ivuxolimab. These receptor sequences come from an adult with an advanced solid tumor such as melanoma, head and neck, liver or kidney cancer.

This clone has just a few counts. This chain connects TRBV5-1 to TRBJ1-3; TRBD1 might be the D (6 bases). Germline V gives CDR1 SGHRS, CDR2 YFSETQ. Trimming shortened V by 3 bases and J by 2 bases, and 6 bases separated the two germline ends. The CDR3 is made up of 13 amino acids. The CDR3 sequence is CASSWDTGNTIYF. Here the CDR3 DNA reads TGCGCCAGCAGCTGGGACACTGGAAACACCATATATTTT.

By share, this clone counts as medium-sized. This chain links TRBV13 with TRBJ2-1, with TRBD2 matching over 9 bases. V was clipped by 1 base and J by 0 bases; unmatched bases: 10. CDR1 is PRHDT, CDR2 FYEKMQ, per germline (reference sequence). The length of the CDR3 is 19 residues. In nucleotides, the CDR3 is TGTGCCAGCAGCTTAGATAGTAGCGGGGGCGCCAGCTCCTACAATGAGCAGTTCTTC. It yields the protein CASSLDSSGGASSYNEQFF.

This clone has more than one count but fewer than ten. The V gene is TRBV6-5, the J gene TRBJ1-1; the D gene is possibly TRBD1 (5 bases). CDR1 is MNHEY and CDR2 is SVGAGI in the germline V gene. The V end was cut by 5 bases, the J end by 5 bases, with 12 bases between. The CDR3 spans 13 residues. CDR3 region: CASSTGTGTEAFF. CDR3 nucleotides: TGTGCCAGCAGTACTGGGACCGGGACTGAAGCTTTCTTT.

The rearrangement joins TRBV28 to TRBJ2-7; no firm D call. CDR1 and CDR2 (germline): MDHEN, SYDVKM. The CDR3 runs to 12 residues. Trimming removed 3 bases at V and 1 base at J, with 4 bases between. The CDR3 bases are TGTGCCAGCAGTTTTATATCCTACGAGCAGTACTTC. Protein: CASSFISYEQYF.

CDR3: CASSRQGGSNGYTF. Here the CDR3 DNA reads TGTGCCAGCAGCCGACAGGGGGGATCCAATGGCTACACCTTC. The chain is built from TRBV6-1 and TRBJ1-2; 9 bases are shared with TRBD1. The germline CDR1 and CDR2 sequences are MNHNS and SASEGT. CDR3 length: 14 residues. V shed 6 bases, J shed 6 bases, and the junction held 8 bases outside the gene matches.

This clone showed up just once. V gene TRBV7-2 combines with J gene TRBJ1-5; D possibly corresponds to TRBD1 (5 bases). V shed 1 base and J shed 3 bases, with 16 bases lying between them. The CDR3 runs 17 residues. Germline V gene data show CDR1 as SGHTA and CDR2 as FQGNSA. CDR3 sequence reads: CASSLVAGWSPNQPQHF. The CDR3 DNA is TGTGCCAGCAGCTTAGTTGCAGGGTGGAGCCCCAATCAGCCCCAGCATTTT. Full variable domain (missing parts from reference TRBV7-2 and TRBJ1-5): GAGVSQSPSNKVTEKGKDVELRCDPISGHTALYWYRQSLGQGLEFLIYFQGNSAPDKSGLPSDRFSAERTGGSVSTLTIQRTQQEDSAVYLCASSLVAGWSPNQPQHFGDGTRLSIL.

This clone has just one count. The chain carries TRBV7-3 and TRBJ1-1; no clear D gene. The V end lost 0 bases, the J end lost 4 bases, and 6 bases lay between the germline ends. Germline loops: CDR1 SGHTA, CDR2 FQGTGA. The CDR3 totals 13 residues. The CDR3: CASSLTVSTEAFF. Here the CDR3 DNA reads TGTGCCAGCAGCTTAACGGTGTCCACTGAAGCTTTCTTT.

The chain uses TRBV4-2 and TRBJ2-5, with 12 bases matching TRBD2. Germline CDR1 is LGHNA and CDR2 is YNFKEQ. V dropped 0 bases and J dropped 2; count of bases not matched to a gene: 1. The CDR3 sequence is 16 residues long. The DNA for the CDR3 is TGTGCCAGCAGCCAAGAAACTAGCGGGGGGCAAGAGACCCAGTACTTC. Encoded protein: CASSQETSGGQETQYF.

The rearrangement links TRBV9 to TRBJ2-7; the match to TRBD2 covers 11 bases. V lost 3 bases to trimming and J lost 5 bases; unmatched junction nucleotides: 7. The germline gives CDR1 SGDLS, CDR2 YYNGEE. The CDR3 totals 15 residues. The CDR3 DNA is TGTGCCAGCAGCGCCCCGACTAGCGGGACCCACGAGCAGTACTTC. This sequence encodes CASSAPTSGTHEQYF.

By share of the sample, this clone is large. This sequence joins TRBV6-5 and TRBJ1-6; 8 bases are a match to TRBD1. The CDR3 is 15 amino acids. The V segment lost 5 bases and the J segment 5 bases; nucleotides outside the gene matches: 5. The germline gives CDR1 MNHEY, CDR2 SVGAGI. The chain's CDR3 is CASSRETGDNSPLHF. CDR3 DNA: TGTGCCAGCAGTAGGGAGACAGGGGATAATTCACCCCTCCACTTT.

This clone appeared once. CDR3 protein: CASSPGVSNQPQHF. CDR3 nucleotides: TGCGCCAGCAGCCCGGGGGTGAGCAATCAGCCCCAGCATTTT. V gene TRBV4-1 combines with J gene TRBJ1-5, with D perhaps matching TRBD1 (5 bases). Germline CDR1 and CDR2: MGHRA and YSYEKL. Deletions cut 4 bases from V and 1 base from J, with 8 bases between. The CDR3 contains 14 residues.

V usage is TRBV4-1 and J usage is TRBJ2-1; 7 bases are shared with TRBD2. Germline lookup yields CDR1 MGHRA and CDR2 YSYEKL. There are 14 residues in the CDR3. The V and J ends lost 6 bases and 2 bases, in that order; junction bases with no gene match: 4. CDR3 region: CASRFGLAYNEQFF. CDR3 sequence (DNA): TGCGCCAGCAGATTCGGACTAGCCTACAATGAGCAGTTCTTC.

The V gene is TRBV27, the J gene TRBJ2-5, with TRBD1 matching over 9 bases. The J call is in doubt because the DNA end fits TRBJ2-7 better. This CDR3 comprises 14 residues. CDR1 MNHEY and CDR2 SMNVEV come from the germline V gene (reference sequence). The CDR3 sequence is CASRPGTGRHEQYF. The DNA for the CDR3 is TGTGCCAGCAGACCCGGGACAGGGCGCCACGAGCAGTACTTC.

The chain employs TRBV19 and TRBJ1-1; no clear D. The CDR3 has 12 residues. Germline V gene sequence: CDR1 LNHDA, CDR2 SQIVND (reference sequence). The V end lost 7 bases, the J end lost 10 bases, and 16 bases lay between the germline ends. The CDR3 DNA is TGTGCCAGTAAGCGTGGAGGGCTCCCAGCTTTCTTT. Residues: CASKRGGLPAFF.

The chain links TRBV5-1 to TRBJ1-2, with D unclear. The germline gives CDR1 SGHRS, CDR2 YFSETQ. The CDR3 loop spans 14 amino acids. V was cut by 0 bases and J by 2 bases, with 8 bases left in between. The CDR3 DNA follows: TGCGCCAGCAGCTTGGACAGCTTCAACTATGGCTACACCTTC. It translates to CASSLDSFNYGYTF.

The chain recombines TRBV19 with TRBJ2-7, with D tentatively TRBD2 (6 bases). Per the germline V gene, CDR1 is LNHDA and CDR2 is SQIVND (reference sequence). V lost 3 bases, J lost 0 bases, and 18 bases lay in between. The CDR3 is made up of 17 amino acids. CDR3 loop: CASSIGGAISSSYEQYF. The CDR3 DNA is TGTGCCAGTAGTATCGGAGGGGCCATCTCGTCCTCCTACGAGCAGTACTTC.

The chain is built from TRBV7-3 and TRBJ2-5; D is perhaps TRBD1 (6 bases). Germline lookup yields CDR1 SGHTA and CDR2 FQGTGA. V shed 5 bases and J shed 2 bases, with 15 bases lying between them. The CDR3 is 15 amino acids. The CDR3 nucleotides are TGTGCCAGCAGCACAGGGTCAGGCAATCAAGAGACCCAGTACTTC. Its protein product is CASSTGSGNQETQYF.

The chain recombines TRBV7-9 with TRBJ2-2, with 7 nucleotides matching TRBD1. Germline V CDR1 and CDR2: SEHNR, FQNEAQ (reference sequence). This CDR3 region has 13 residues. The V and J ends lost 8 bases and 7 bases, in that order; junction bases with no gene match: 7. CDR3 sequence (DNA): TGTGCCAGCTTTGACAGGGAACGCGGGGAGCTGTTTTTT. Protein product: CASFDRERGELFF. Looking up the rest from reference TRBV7-9 and TRBJ2-2 gives the full variable domain: DTGVSQNPRHKITKRGQNVTFRCDPISEHNRLYWYRQTLGQGPEFLTYFQNEAQLEKSRLLSDRFSAERPKGSFSTLEIQRTEQGDSAMYLCASFDRERGELFFGEGSRLTVL.

Here the CDR3 reads CASSLGRGQYF. The CDR3 DNA reads as TGTGCCAGCAGTTTAGGGAGAGGGCAGTACTTC. The rearrangement uses TRBV28 and TRBJ2-7; D possibly corresponds to TRBD2 (5 bases). Germline CDR1 and CDR2: MDHEN and SYDVKM. V was cut by 2 bases and J by 9 bases, with 8 bases left in between. The CDR3 is 11 amino acids.

This rearrangement joins TRBV4-1 to TRBJ2-7, with D possibly matching TRBD2 (5 bases). This CDR3 comprises 17 residues. The V end lost 0 bases, the J end lost 3 bases, and 18 bases lay between the germline ends. Per the germline V gene, CDR1 is MGHRA and CDR2 is YSYEKL. In DNA, the CDR3 is TGCGCCAGCAGCCAAGATGGAGTTAGCGACCCCGGCTACGAGCAGTACTTC. It encodes CASSQDGVSDPGYEQYF.

This chain links TRBV13 with TRBJ2-2; 13 nucleotides agree with TRBD2. Germline values: CDR1 PRHDT, CDR2 FYEKMQ (reference sequence). Germline trimming cut 6 bases from V and 13 bases from J; bases unmatched to any gene: 11. This CDR3 has 15 amino acids. This CDR3 reads CASSRITSGRVVLFF. CDR3 DNA: TGTGCCAGCAGTCGAATTACTAGCGGGAGGGTAGTGCTGTTTTTT.

The sample holds a few counts of this clone. The CDR3: CASSLEAQYEQYF. The CDR3 nucleotides are TGTGCCAGCAGTTTAGAGGCCCAGTACGAGCAGTACTTC. The rearrangement uses TRBV28 and TRBJ2-7; D gene unclear. Germline CDR1 and CDR2: MDHEN and SYDVKM. V lost 2 bases, J lost 4 bases, and 9 bases lay in between. CDR3 length: 13 residues.

J is TRBJ2-1 and V is TRBV10-3; 10 positions match TRBD2. Germline V CDR1 and CDR2: ENHRY, SYGVKD. The V and J ends lost 5 bases and 5 bases, in that order; junction bases with no gene match: 9. The CDR3 spans 16 residues. CDR3 sequence reads: CAISSRTSGMDNEQFF. In DNA, the CDR3 is TGTGCCATCAGTTCCAGAACTAGCGGGATGGACAATGAGCAGTTCTTC.

The J gene is TRBJ2-1, the V gene TRBV29-1, with D uncertain. Germline lookup yields CDR1 SQVTM and CDR2 ANQGSEA. Trimming took off 4 bases at V and 12 bases at J, with 16 bases between the two ends. This CDR3 is 12 amino acids long. CDR3 protein: CSVGWTGSSQFF. The CDR3 nucleotides read TGCAGCGTTGGGTGGACGGGCAGTTCGCAGTTCTTC.

This clone was counted between two and nine times. CDR3 DNA: TGTGCCAGCAGCGACGTTACCGGGACAGGGTACTATGGCTACACCTTC. Its translation: CASSDVTGTGYYGYTF. The chain links TRBV10-3 to TRBJ1-2, with TRBD1 matching over 9 bases. The CDR3 runs to 16 residues. The trim removed 10 bases at V and 3 bases at J, leaving 15 bases unmatched. CDR1 ENHRY and CDR2 SYGVKD come from the germline V gene.

This chain links TRBV5-4 with TRBJ2-7; D is uncertain. Germline CDR1 reads SGHNT; CDR2 reads YYREEE (reference sequence). V shed 3 bases and J shed 2 bases, with 3 bases lying between them. The CDR3 loop spans 11 amino acids. CDR3 region: CASSCPYEQYF. DNA for the CDR3: TGTGCCAGCAGCTGCCCCTACGAGCAGTACTTC.

This chain joins TRBV5-1 and TRBJ2-1, with D maybe TRBD2 (5 bases). Trimming took off 5 bases at V and 1 base at J, with 16 bases between the two ends. The V gene's germline CDR1 is SGHRS and CDR2 YFSETQ. The CDR3 loop spans 16 amino acids. CDR3 sequence: CASSTEGFGSYNEQFF. CDR3 DNA sequence: TGCGCCAGCAGTACAGAGGGCTTCGGGTCCTACAATGAGCAGTTCTTC.

The chain employs TRBV7-8 and TRBJ1-5; D is undetermined. The CDR3 contains 15 residues. Trimming took off 3 bases at V and 6 bases at J, with 15 bases between the two ends. CDR1 is SGHVS, CDR2 FQNEAQ, per germline. In DNA form, the CDR3 reads TGTGCCAGCAGCTTCAAGAGGGATTTTGGTCAGCCCCAGCATTTT. Encoded protein: CASSFKRDFGQPQHF.

The chain joins TRBV9 to TRBJ2-1, with D tentatively TRBD1 or TRBD2 (5 bases each). With 0 bases removed from V and 5 bases from J, the gap between germline ends came to 12 bases. The CDR3 sequence is 15 residues long. The germline gives CDR1 SGDLS, CDR2 YYNGEE. CDR3 residues: CASSVAGTVNNEQFF. The DNA of the CDR3 is TGTGCCAGCAGCGTAGCAGGGACGGTGAACAATGAGCAGTTCTTC.

Here the CDR3 DNA reads TGTGCCAGCAAATCCTACGAGCAGTACTTC. It specifies CASKSYEQYF. The rearrangement joins TRBV28 to TRBJ2-7, with D uncertain. Trimming removed 7 bases at V and 1 base at J, with 2 bases between. The CDR3 contains 10 residues. The V gene's germline CDR1 is MDHEN and CDR2 SYDVKM.